The T cell receptor (beta chain) described here comes from a study of control samples from healthy donors and cancer patients. Generated by immunoSEQ multiplex PCR, the TCRdb table keeps only in-frame clones and is missing some. The sample contains approximately 84,000 clones, roughly four fifths of which appear only once. This sequence was found in a woman aged 60-70 years in good health. The sample was blood.

CDR3 region: CASSDRVGYTF. CDR3 DNA sequence: TGTGCCAGTAGCGACAGGGTTGGCTACACCTTC. The chain combines TRBV19 with TRBJ1-2; 7 nucleotides line up with TRBD1. J gave up 7 bases and V 6 bases, and 2 bases lay outside the gene matches. Germline CDR1 LNHDA, CDR2 SQIVND (reference sequence). The CDR3 runs to 11 residues.